These 23 T cell receptor beta chains originate from one sample sequenced in a study of T cells in Graves' hyperthyroidism and ophthalmopathy. Template material for amplifying TCR beta CDR3 regions consisted of RNA transcripts. In the first-round RT-PCR of the TCR CDR3, the HTBI primer set was used. TCRdb independently ran MiXCR on the multiplex PCR reads; one entry per CDR3 protein. The sample includes a few hundred thousand distinct CDR3 sequences, more than 15% of them seen just once. Sequences were obtained from blood. These receptors all come from a woman aged 55-70 years with Graves' ophthalmopathy.

This sequence joins TRBV20-1 and TRBJ2-2, with a weak D call TRBD2 (7 bases). The V end was cut by 1 base, the J end by 0 bases, with 18 bases between. The germline V gene encodes CDR1 DFQATT and CDR2 SNEGSKA (reference sequence). The CDR3 has 18 amino acids. This CDR3 reads CSARAIGRGRANTGELFF. CDR3 coding DNA: TGCAGTGCTAGAGCTATCGGGCGGGGGCGCGCGAACACCGGGGAGCTGTTTTTT.

This clonotype was found many times. This chain connects TRBV20-1 to TRBJ2-7; D possibly uses TRBD1 or TRBD2 (5 bases each). Germline V gene sequence: CDR1 DFQATT, CDR2 SNEGSKA (reference sequence). The germline V and J ends were trimmed by 5 bases and 7 bases, with 18 bases remaining between them. The CDR3 runs to 13 residues. The DNA of the CDR3 is TGCAGTGCTGGACGGGACGTGACGGGTGAGCAGTACTTC. It specifies CSAGRDVTGEQYF.

This clonotype was found a few times. The J gene is TRBJ2-6, the V gene TRBV2; TRBD2 is a possible D gene (5 bases). The CDR3 is 16 residues long. V gave up 6 bases and J gave up 0 bases, with 12 bases separating them. CDR1 and CDR2 from the germline V gene are SNHLY and FYNNEI. The CDR3 DNA reads TGTGCCAGCAGAAGGGAGCAAACCTCTGGGGCCAACGTCCTGACTTTC. Amino acids: CASRREQTSGANVLTF.

The chain joins TRBV6-1 to TRBJ1-1; no definite D call. Looked up from germline, CDR1 is MNHNS and CDR2 is SASEGT. V was clipped by 7 bases and J by 6 bases, with 15 bases between them. This CDR3 spans 13 amino acids. The CDR3 loop reads CASTTGGVAEAFF. The CDR3 region has the DNA TGTGCCAGCACCACTGGAGGTGTCGCTGAAGCTTTCTTT.

This sequence joins TRBV28 and TRBJ1-2; D gene ambiguous. The length of the CDR3 is 12 residues. V lost 7 bases to trimming and J lost 7 bases, with 13 bases between them. Germline V gives CDR1 MDHEN, CDR2 SYDVKM. CDR3 sequence: CASTDVVFGYTF. In DNA form, the CDR3 reads TGTGCCAGCACTGACGTGGTCTTTGGCTACACCTTC.

This clonotype was seen ten or more times. The chain combines TRBV18 with TRBJ1-1; D not resolved. CDR3 length equals 15 residues. Between the trimmed V and J ends, which lost 6 bases and 5 bases, there was a span of 19 bases. Per germline, CDR1 KGHSH and CDR2 LQKENI. For the CDR3, the DNA is TGTGCCAGCTCCCCCCGGGTAGGTCCGACAACTGAAGCTTTCTTT. Residues: CASSPRVGPTTEAFF. The complete variable domain, with remaining parts taken from reference TRBV18 and TRBJ1-1, reads NAGVMQNPRHLVRRRGQEARLRCSPMKGHSHVYWYRQLPEEGLKFMVYLQKENIIDESGMPKERFSAEFPKEGPSILRIQQVVRGDSAAYFCASSPRVGPTTEAFFGQGTRLTVV.

This chain joins TRBV19 and TRBJ2-5; D is possibly TRBD1 (6 bases). V lost 10 bases and J lost 2, with 14 bases in between. CDR3 size: 13 residues. Germline V gene sequence: CDR1 LNHDA, CDR2 SQIVND (reference sequence). The CDR3 coding sequence is TGTGCCACTTGGGACACCCTTCAAGAGACCCAGTACTTC. It encodes CATWDTLQETQYF.

The V call is TRBV30, the J call TRBJ2-7, with 9 nucleotides matching TRBD2. The CDR3 is 13 residues long. The ends lost 7 bases at V and 5 bases at J; junction bases unmatched: 9. CDR1 GTSNPN and CDR2 SVGIG come from the germline V gene (reference sequence). CDR3 in DNA: TGTGCCTCGGCGCCTAGCGGGATCCACGAGCAGTACTTC. Protein: CASAPSGIHEQYF.

This clonotype was counted many times. V and J are TRBV7-2 and TRBJ2-5; D is possibly TRBD1 or TRBD2 (5 bases each). This CDR3 is 17 amino acids long. CDR1 is SGHTA, CDR2 FQGNSA, per germline. Trimming cost V 1 base and J 0 bases, with 15 bases left between them. The CDR3 reads CASSLVGRGWYQETQYF. In DNA form, the CDR3 reads TGTGCCAGCAGCTTAGTGGGCCGGGGCTGGTACCAAGAGACCCAGTACTTC. Full variable domain (missing parts from reference TRBV7-2 and TRBJ2-5): GAGVSQSPSNKVTEKGKDVELRCDPISGHTALYWYRQSLGQGLEFLIYFQGNSAPDKSGLPSDRFSAERTGGSVSTLTIQRTQQEDSAVYLCASSLVGRGWYQETQYFGPGTRLLVL.

With regard to this clonotype: This may stem from a read error, because a much larger clone lies one nucleotide away. V is TRBV27 and J is TRBJ2-3; D unclear. V was cut by 4 bases and J by 2 bases, with 4 bases left in between. Germline CDR1 is MNHEY and CDR2 is SMNVEV (reference sequence). The CDR3 runs to 12 residues. For the CDR3, the DNA is TGTGCCAGCAGTTCGGCCACAGATACGCAGTATTTT. Its translation: CASSSATDTQYF.

This clonotype was counted at least ten times. The rearrangement links TRBV10-3 to TRBJ1-1; D remains unclear. This CDR3 region has 15 residues. Germline V lookup: CDR1 ENHRY, CDR2 SYGVKD. V dropped 6 bases and J dropped 1 base, with 15 bases sitting between them. The CDR3 sequence: CAISPTGGKNTEAFF. The CDR3 region has the DNA TGTGCCATCAGCCCCACGGGCGGAAAGAACACTGAAGCTTTCTTT.

This clonotype was found many times. The J gene is TRBJ1-2, the V gene TRBV3-1; possibly TRBD1 for D (5 bases). Per the germline V gene, CDR1 is LGHDT and CDR2 is YNNKEL (reference sequence). This CDR3 has 15 amino acids. Trimming removed 0 bases from V and 2 bases from J, with 10 bases in between. CDR3 in DNA: TGTGCCAGCAGCCAAGAGGCAGGGTTCAACTATGGCTACACCTTC. Translated: CASSQEAGFNYGYTF.

In this sample, this clonotype turned up a few times. This rearrangement joins TRBV20-1 to TRBJ2-5; 11 nucleotides line up with TRBD1. Germline trimming cut 2 bases from V and 11 bases from J; bases unmatched to any gene: 10. CDR3 length: 14 residues. Germline CDR1 is DFQATT and CDR2 is SNEGSKA (reference sequence). CDR3 amino acids: CSARRTGQGAHQYF. Written as DNA, the CDR3 is TGCAGTGCTAGACGAACCGGACAGGGGGCCCATCAGTACTTC.

This clonotype was counted a few times. V gene TRBV24-1 combines with J gene TRBJ2-7; 7 bases match TRBD1. Germline CDR1 KGHDR, CDR2 SFDVKD. V shed 4 bases, J shed 6 bases, and the junction held 17 bases outside the gene matches. The CDR3 has 17 residues. The CDR3 sequence: CATSDDRRDSSLGEQYF. CDR3 sequence (DNA): TGTGCCACCAGTGACGATCGCCGGGACAGTTCCCTGGGCGAGCAGTACTTC.

This clonotype was seen a handful of times. Its ends do not fully match the called genes, so a read error is possible. The DNA of the CDR3 is TGCGCCAGCAGCCAAGATTACGGCGACGAGGGAAGAAATGGCTACACTTTC. It encodes CASSQDYGDEGRNGYTF. The genes are TRBV4-3 and TRBJ1-2, with unresolved D. The CDR3 consists of 17 residues. The germline V gene has CDR1 LGHNA and CDR2 YSLEER.

This clonotype was found a few times. V is TRBV9 and J is TRBJ2-1; D unclear. Deletions cut 3 bases from V and 9 bases from J, with 13 bases between. This CDR3 is built from 13 residues. CDR1 is SGDLS and CDR2 is YYNGEE in the germline V gene. CDR3 loop: CASSDMWGFEQFF. In nucleotides, the CDR3 is TGTGCCAGCAGCGACATGTGGGGATTTGAGCAGTTCTTC.

The J gene is TRBJ2-1, the V gene TRBV15; a possible D gene is TRBD2 (6 bases). There are 15 residues in the CDR3. V was cut by 4 bases and J by 5 bases, with 15 bases left in between. Germline CDR1 is LNHNV and CDR2 is YYDKDF (reference sequence). CDR3 DNA: TGTGCCACCAGCATGCGGGACGGACTTCACAATGAGCAGTTCTTC. This translates into CATSMRDGLHNEQFF.

This clonotype has ten or more counts. The V gene is TRBV12-3 or TRBV12-4, the J gene TRBJ2-5; D ambiguous. This CDR3 has 15 residues. V lost 1 base to trimming and J lost 3 bases, with 12 bases between them. The CDR3 loop reads CASSLDRISEETQYF. CDR3 in DNA: TGTGCCAGCAGTTTAGACAGAATCAGTGAAGAGACCCAGTACTTC.

CDR3 DNA: TGTGCCAGCCGGCGGGAGGGCACAGATACGCAGTATTTT. It yields the protein CASRREGTDTQYF. This chain connects TRBV7-9 to TRBJ2-3, with 8 bases identical to TRBD2. This CDR3 spans 13 amino acids. Germline loops: CDR1 SEHNR, CDR2 FQNEAQ (reference sequence). V shed 8 bases and J 1 base; nucleotides not matched to a gene: 2.

This clonotype has ten or more counts. The chain couples TRBV19 to TRBJ2-5; D may correspond to TRBD1 or TRBD2 (5 bases each). V gave up 0 bases and J gave up 2 bases, with 16 bases separating them. The CDR3 runs to 17 residues. Germline loops: CDR1 LNHDA, CDR2 SQIVND (reference sequence). CDR3 residues: CASSIDLMGRLQETQYF. In nucleotides, the CDR3 is TGTGCCAGTAGTATAGATCTTATGGGACGGCTACAAGAGACCCAGTACTTC.

This clonotype has ten or more counts. The V and J genes are TRBV29-1 and TRBJ1-1, with a possible D match to TRBD1 (5 bases). The germline V and J ends were trimmed by 4 bases and 2 bases, with 11 bases remaining between them. The CDR3 has 13 residues. Germline loops: CDR1 SQVTM, CDR2 ANQGSEA. The chain's CDR3 is CSVARTRNTEAFF. The DNA for the CDR3 is TGCAGCGTTGCGAGGACACGTAACACTGAAGCTTTCTTT.

This clonotype has a handful of counts. The V call is TRBV12-5, the J call TRBJ2-1, with D possibly being TRBD1 or TRBD2 (5 bases each). V was shortened by 6 bases and J by 0 bases, with 6 bases between the two germline ends. This CDR3 spans 13 amino acids. In germline, CDR1 is LGHNT, CDR2 FRNRAP. The CDR3 loop reads CASGGVSYNEQFF. CDR3 DNA: TGTGCTAGTGGGGGGGTCTCCTACAATGAGCAGTTCTTC.

At least ten counts were recorded for this clonotype. V is TRBV28 and J is TRBJ2-6; no clear D gene. Trimming cost V 4 bases and J 2 bases, with 6 bases left between them. The CDR3 is 14 residues long. Germline CDR1 reads MDHEN; CDR2 reads SYDVKM. CDR3 coding DNA: TGTGCCAGCAGTTCGATGCCTGGGGCCAACGTCCTGACTTTC. Translating it yields CASSSMPGANVLTF.